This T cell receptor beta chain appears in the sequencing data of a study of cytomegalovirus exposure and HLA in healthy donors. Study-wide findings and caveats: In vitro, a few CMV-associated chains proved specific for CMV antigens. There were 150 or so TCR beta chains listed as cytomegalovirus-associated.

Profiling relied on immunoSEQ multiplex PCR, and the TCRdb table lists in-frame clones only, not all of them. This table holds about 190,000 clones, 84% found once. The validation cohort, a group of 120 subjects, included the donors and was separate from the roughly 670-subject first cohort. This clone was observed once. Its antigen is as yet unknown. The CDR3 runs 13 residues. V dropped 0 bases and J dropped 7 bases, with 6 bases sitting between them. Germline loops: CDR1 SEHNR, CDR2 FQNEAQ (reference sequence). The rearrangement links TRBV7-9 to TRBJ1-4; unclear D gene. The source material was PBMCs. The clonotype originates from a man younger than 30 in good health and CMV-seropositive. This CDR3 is CASSLAPSEKLFF. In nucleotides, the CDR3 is TGTGCCAGCAGCTTAGCTCCGTCTGAAAAACTGTTTTTT.